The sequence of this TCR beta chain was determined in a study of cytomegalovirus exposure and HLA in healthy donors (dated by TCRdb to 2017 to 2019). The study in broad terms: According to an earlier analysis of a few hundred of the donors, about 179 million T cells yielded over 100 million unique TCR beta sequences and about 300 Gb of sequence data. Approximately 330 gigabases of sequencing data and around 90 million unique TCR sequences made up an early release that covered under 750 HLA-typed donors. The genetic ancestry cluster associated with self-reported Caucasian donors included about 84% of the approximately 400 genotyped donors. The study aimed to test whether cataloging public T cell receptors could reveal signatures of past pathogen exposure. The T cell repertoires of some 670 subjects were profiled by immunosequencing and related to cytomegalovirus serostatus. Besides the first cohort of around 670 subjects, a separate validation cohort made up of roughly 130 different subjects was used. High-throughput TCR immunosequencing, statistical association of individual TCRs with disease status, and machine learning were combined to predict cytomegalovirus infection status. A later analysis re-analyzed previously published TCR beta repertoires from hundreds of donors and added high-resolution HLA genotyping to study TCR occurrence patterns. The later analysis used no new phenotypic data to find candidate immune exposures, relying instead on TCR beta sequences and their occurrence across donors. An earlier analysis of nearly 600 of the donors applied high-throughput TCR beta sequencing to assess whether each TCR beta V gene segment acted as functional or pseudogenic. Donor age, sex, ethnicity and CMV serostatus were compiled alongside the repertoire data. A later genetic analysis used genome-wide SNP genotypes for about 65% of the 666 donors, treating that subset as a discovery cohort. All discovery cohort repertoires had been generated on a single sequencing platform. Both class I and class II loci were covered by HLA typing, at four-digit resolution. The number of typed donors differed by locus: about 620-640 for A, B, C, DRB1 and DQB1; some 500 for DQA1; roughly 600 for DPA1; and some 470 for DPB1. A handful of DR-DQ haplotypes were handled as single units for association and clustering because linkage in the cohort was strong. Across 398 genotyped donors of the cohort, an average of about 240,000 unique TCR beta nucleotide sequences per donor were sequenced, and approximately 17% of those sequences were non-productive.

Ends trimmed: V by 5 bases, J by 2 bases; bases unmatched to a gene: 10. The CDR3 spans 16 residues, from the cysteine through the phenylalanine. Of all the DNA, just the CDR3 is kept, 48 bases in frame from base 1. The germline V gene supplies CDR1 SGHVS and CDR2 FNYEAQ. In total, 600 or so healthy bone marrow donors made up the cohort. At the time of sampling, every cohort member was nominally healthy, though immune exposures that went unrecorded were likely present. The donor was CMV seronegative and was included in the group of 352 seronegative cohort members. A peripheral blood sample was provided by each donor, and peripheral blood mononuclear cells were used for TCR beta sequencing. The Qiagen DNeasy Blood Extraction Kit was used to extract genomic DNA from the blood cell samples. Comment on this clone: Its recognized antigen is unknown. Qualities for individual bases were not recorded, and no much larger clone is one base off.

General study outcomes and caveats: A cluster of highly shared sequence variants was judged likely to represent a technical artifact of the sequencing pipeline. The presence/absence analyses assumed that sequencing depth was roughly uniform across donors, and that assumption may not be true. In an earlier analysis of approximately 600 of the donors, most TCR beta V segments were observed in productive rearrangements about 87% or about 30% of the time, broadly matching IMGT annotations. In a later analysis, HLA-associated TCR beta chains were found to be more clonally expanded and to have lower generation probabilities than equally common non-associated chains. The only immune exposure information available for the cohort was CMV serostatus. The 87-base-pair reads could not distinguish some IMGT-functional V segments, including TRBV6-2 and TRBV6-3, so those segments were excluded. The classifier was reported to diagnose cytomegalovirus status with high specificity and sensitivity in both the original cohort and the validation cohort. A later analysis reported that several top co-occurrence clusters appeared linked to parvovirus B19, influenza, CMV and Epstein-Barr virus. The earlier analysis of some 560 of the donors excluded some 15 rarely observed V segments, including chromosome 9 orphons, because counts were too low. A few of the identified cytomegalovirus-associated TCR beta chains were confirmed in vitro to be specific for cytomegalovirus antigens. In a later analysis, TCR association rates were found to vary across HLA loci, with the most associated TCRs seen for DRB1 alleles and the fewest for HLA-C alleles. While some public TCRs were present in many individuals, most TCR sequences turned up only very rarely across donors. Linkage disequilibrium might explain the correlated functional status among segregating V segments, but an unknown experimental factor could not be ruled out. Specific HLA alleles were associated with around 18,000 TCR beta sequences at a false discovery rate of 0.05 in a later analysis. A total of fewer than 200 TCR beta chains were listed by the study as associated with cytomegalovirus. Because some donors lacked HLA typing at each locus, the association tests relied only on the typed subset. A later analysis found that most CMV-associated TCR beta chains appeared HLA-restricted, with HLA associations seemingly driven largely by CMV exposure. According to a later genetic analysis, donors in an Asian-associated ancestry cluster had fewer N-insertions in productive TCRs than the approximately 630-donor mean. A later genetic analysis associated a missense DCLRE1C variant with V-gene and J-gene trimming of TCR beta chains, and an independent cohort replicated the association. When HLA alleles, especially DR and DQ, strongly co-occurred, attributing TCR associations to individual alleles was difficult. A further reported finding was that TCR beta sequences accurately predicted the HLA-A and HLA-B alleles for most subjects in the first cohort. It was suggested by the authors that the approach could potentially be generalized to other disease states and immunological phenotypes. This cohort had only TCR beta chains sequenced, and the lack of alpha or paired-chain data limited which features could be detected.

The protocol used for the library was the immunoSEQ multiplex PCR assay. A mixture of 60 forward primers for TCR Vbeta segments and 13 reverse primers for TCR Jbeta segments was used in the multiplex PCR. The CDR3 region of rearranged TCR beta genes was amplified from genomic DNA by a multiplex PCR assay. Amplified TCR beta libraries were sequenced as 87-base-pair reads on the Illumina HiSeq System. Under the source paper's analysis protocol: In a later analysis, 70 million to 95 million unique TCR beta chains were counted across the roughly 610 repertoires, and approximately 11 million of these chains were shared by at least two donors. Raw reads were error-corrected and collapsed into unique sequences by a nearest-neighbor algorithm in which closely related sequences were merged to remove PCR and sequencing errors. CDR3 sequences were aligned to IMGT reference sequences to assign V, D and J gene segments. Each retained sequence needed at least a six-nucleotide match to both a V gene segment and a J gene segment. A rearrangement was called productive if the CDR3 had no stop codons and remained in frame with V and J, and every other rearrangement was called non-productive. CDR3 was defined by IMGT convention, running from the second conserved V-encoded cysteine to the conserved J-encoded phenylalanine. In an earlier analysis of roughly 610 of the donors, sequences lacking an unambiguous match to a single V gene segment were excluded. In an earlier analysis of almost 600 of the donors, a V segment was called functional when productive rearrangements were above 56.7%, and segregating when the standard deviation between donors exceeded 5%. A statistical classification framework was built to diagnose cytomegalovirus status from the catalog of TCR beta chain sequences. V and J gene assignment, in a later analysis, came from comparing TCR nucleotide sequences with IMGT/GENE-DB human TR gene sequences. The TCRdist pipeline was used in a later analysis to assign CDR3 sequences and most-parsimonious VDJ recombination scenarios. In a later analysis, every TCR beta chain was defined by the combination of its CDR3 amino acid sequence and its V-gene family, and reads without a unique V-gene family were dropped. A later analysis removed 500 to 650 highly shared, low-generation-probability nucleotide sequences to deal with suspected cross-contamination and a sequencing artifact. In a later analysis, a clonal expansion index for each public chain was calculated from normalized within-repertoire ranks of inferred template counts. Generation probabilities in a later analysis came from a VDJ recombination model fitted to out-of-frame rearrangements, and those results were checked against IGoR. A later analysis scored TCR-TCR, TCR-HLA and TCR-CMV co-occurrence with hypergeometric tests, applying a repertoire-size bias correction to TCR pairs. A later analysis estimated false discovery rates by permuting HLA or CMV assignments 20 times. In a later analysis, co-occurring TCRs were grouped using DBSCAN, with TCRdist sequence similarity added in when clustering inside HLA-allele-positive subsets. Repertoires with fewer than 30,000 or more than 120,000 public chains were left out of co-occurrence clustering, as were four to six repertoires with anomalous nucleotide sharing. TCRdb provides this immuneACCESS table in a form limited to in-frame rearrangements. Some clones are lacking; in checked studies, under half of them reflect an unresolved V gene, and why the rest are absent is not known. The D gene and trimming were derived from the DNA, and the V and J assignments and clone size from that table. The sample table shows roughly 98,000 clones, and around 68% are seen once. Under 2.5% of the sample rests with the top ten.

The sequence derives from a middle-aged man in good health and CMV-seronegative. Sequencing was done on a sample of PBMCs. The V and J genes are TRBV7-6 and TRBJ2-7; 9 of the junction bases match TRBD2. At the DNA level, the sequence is TGTGCCAGCAGCCCCGGGGCGGGGGGGTTCCCCTACGAGCAGTACTTC. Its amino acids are CASSPGAGGFPYEQYF.